The clone carrying this T cell receptor (beta chain) was found a few times. What it recognizes is unknown. The data were taken from a study of CD8+CD57+ T cells in acquired aplastic anemia. Study-level findings and limits: It was found that twenty-nine CD8+ CDR3 sequences were shared between patients and controls.

By flow cytometry, patients selected for sequencing had shown an expansion of CD8+CD57+ cells. Patients were treatment-naive when blood was sampled. Germline-derived CDR1 and CDR2 are GTSNPN and SVGIG (reference sequence). The V end was cut by 4 bases, the J end by 2 bases, with 16 bases between. The CDR3 totals 15 residues. The use of genomic DNA as template underpinned the TCR beta VDJ and CDR3 profiling. One entry per CDR3 protein results from TCRdb running MiXCR on the reads. The table records approximately 170,000 distinct CDR3 sequences, around 47% of them present only once. The sample consisted of sorted CD4+, CD8+, or CD8+CD57+ T cells (not recorded which) from PBMCs. The V call is TRBV30, the J call TRBJ2-3, with a tentative D call TRBD1 (6 bases). This clonotype originated in a human donor with aplastic anemia. CDR3 sequence (DNA): TGTGCCTGGACCGGATTGGACAGACCCACAGATACGCAGTATTTT. Translated, it gives CAWTGLDRPTDTQYF.